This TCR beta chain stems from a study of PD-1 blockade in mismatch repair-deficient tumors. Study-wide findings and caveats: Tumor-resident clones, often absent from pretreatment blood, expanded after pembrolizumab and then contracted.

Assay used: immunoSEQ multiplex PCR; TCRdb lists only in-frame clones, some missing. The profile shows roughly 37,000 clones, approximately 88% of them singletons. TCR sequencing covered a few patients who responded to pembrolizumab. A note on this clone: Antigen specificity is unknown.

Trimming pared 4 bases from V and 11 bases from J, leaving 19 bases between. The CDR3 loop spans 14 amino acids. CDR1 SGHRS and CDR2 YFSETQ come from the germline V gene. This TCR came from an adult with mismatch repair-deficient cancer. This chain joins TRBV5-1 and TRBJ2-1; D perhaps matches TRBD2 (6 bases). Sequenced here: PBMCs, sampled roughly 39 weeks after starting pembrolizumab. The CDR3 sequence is CASSDGTPKRKQFF. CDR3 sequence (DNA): TGCGCCAGCAGCGACGGGACTCCAAAACGTAAGCAGTTCTTC.